This entry features one T cell receptor beta chain sequence. Its antigen is not identified. Use of 60 Vbeta and 13 Jbeta primers characterized the PCR. The assay was immunoSEQ multiplex PCR, and TCRdb's table has in-frame clones only and misses some. The table for this sample gives approximately 100,000 clones. These data belong to a study of cytomegalovirus exposure and HLA in healthy donors. Study-wide background: A preliminary data release comprised approximately 85 million unique TCRs obtained from HLA-typed donors. Study-level findings and limits: TCR beta chains associated with HLA were, in a later analysis, more clonally expanded than equally common others. Among CMV-associated TCR beta chains, most appeared HLA-restricted in a later analysis. A prior analysis recorded that most TCR beta V segments were productive about 87% or about 30% of the time.

Losses at the gene ends were 4 bases for V and 5 bases for J; bases not matched to a gene: 17. The CDR3 sequence is 18 residues long. The chain couples TRBV23-1 to TRBJ2-5; TRBD1 aligns across 9 bases. TRBV23-1 is an ORF; its function is uncertain. Sequencing used PBMCs. This receptor was taken from a middle-aged man in good health and CMV-seronegative. As DNA, the CDR3 is TGCGCCAGCAGTCCGCTCCCCGAGGGGGACAGGGTGTATGAGACCCAGTACTTC. It encodes CASSPLPEGDRVYETQYF.